These T cell receptor beta chains were read from a single sample in a study of early T cells in non-severe SARS-CoV-2 infection. A single record per CDR3 protein comes from TCRdb applying MiXCR to the 5' RACE reads. The profile covers tens of thousands of distinct CDR3 sequences, with 10% appearing a single time and about 9.4% taken by the ten largest. Sequencing was performed on whole blood. These receptor sequences come from an adult who was a healthcare worker with PCR-confirmed SARS-CoV-2 infection or an uninfected control (not recorded which). Each CDR3 is given with its conserved first and last residue. The D gene is left open where the match is weak. Only part of the rows carry a size: once, few, many, or a class if the clone is expanded.

J gene | clone size | D gene | V gene | CDR3 protein | CDR3 DNA
TRBJ2-7 | . | TRBD2 | TRBV5-4 | CASQSGSSYEQYF | TGTGCCAGCCAAAGCGGGAGCTCCTACGAGCAGTACTTC
TRBJ2-3 | . | . | TRBV5-1 | CASSPGAPTDTQYF | TGCGCCAGCTCACCAGGCGCCCCAACAGATACGCAGTATTTT
TRBJ1-1 | many | . | TRBV7-7 | CASSLRQNTEAFF | TGTGCTAGCAGCTTGAGACAGAACACTGAAGCTTTCTTT
TRBJ2-7 | . | TRBD2 | TRBV3-1 | CASSQGPSGTYEQYF | TGTGCCAGCAGCCAAGGGCCTAGCGGGACCTACGAGCAGTACTTC
TRBJ2-3 | . | TRBD1 | TRBV10-3 | CAISAGQASTDTQYF | TGTGCCATCAGTGCAGGACAGGCTAGCACAGATACGCAGTATTTT
TRBJ2-1 | many | TRBD2 | TRBV6-2/TRBV6-3 | CASRGLAGGPSYNEQFF | TGTGCCAGCAGGGGACTAGCGGGAGGGCCGTCCTACAATGAGCAGTTCTTC
TRBJ1-6 | . | TRBD1 | TRBV12-3/TRBV12-4 | CASSLGGAGGSPLHF | TGTGCCAGCAGTTTAGGAGGGGCAGGGGGTTCACCCCTCCACTTT
TRBJ2-3 | many | . | TRBV29-1 | CSVSYPPGADTQYF | TGCAGCGTTAGCTACCCCCCTGGGGCAGATACGCAGTATTTT
TRBJ2-7 | many | TRBD1 | TRBV5-6 | CASSPDRGSEQYF | TGTGCCAGCAGCCCGGACAGGGGCAGCGAGCAGTACTTC
TRBJ2-3 | many | . | TRBV4-3 | CASSYKTGSTDTQYF | TGCGCCAGCAGCTACAAGACTGGAAGCACAGATACGCAGTATTTT
TRBJ2-7 | few | TRBD2 | TRBV6-2/TRBV6-3 | CASSGSSYEQYF | TGTGCCAGTAGCGGGAGTTCCTACGAGCAGTACTTC
TRBJ2-5 | many | TRBD2 | TRBV7-6 | CASSLGLAGGQETQYF | TGTGCCAGCAGCTTAGGGCTAGCGGGAGGTCAAGAGACCCAGTACTTC
TRBJ2-5 | many | . | TRBV6-5 | CASNDYVRSGQETQYF | TGTGCCAGCAACGATTACGTCAGGTCGGGGCAAGAGACCCAGTACTTC
TRBJ2-7 | . | TRBD2 | TRBV7-8 | CASSLGRWSGRGGQYF | TGTGCCAGCAGCTTAGGACGCTGGAGCGGGAGGGGAGGGCAGTACTTC
TRBJ2-2 | many | . | TRBV6-6 | CASRRETNTGELFF | TGTGCCAGCAGGAGGGAGACGAACACCGGGGAGCTGTTTTTT
TRBJ2-5 | many | TRBD2 | TRBV6-6 | CASSYGAGGETQYF | TGTGCCAGCAGTTACGGGGCGGGAGGTGAGACCCAGTACTTC
TRBJ2-5 | few | TRBD1 | TRBV5-1 | CASTLTGKETQYF | TGCGCCAGCACTCTGACAGGGAAAGAGACCCAGTACTTC
TRBJ1-5 | many | . | TRBV27 | CASSLSGGNMGQPQHF | TGTGCCAGCAGTTTATCCGGGGGAAATATGGGCCAGCCCCAGCATTTT
TRBJ2-1 | . | TRBD2 | TRBV30 | CAWRWSGSYNEQFF | TGTGCCTGGAGGTGGAGCGGGAGCTACAATGAGCAGTTCTTC
TRBJ1-5 | few | . | TRBV5-1 | CASSLAGGGGNQPQHF | TGCGCCAGCAGCTTGGCAGGAGGGGGAGGCAATCAGCCCCAGCATTTT
TRBJ2-3 | . | . | TRBV12-3/TRBV12-4 | CASSSRLLMDTQYF | TGTGCCAGCAGTTCTAGACTTCTAATGGATACGCAGTATTTT
TRBJ2-7 | few | . | TRBV7-9 | CASSSPGQYEQYF | TGTGCCAGCAGCTCCCCCGGACAGTACGAGCAGTACTTC